The clone carrying this TCR beta chain turned up a few times. Its antigen remains unidentified. This sample was taken from a study of vaccination effects on CD4 cells after COVID-19. V was cut by 1 base and J by 4 bases, with 7 bases left in between. There are 13 residues in the CDR3. Germline CDR1 and CDR2: MNHNS and SASEGT. Subsequent to a culture period of 10 days, CD4+ T cells were isolated. Only in-frame clones appear in the TCRdb table, and some are missing; sequencing was by immunoSEQ multiplex PCR. The sample shows tens of thousands of clones, 60% to 75% of them seen only once. The chain carries TRBV6-1 and TRBJ1-2; no firm D call. This specimen was CD4+ T cells from PBMCs cultured without peptide, taken before COVID-19 vaccination. The sequence came from a human donor who received a COVID-19 vaccine. This CDR3 reads CASSEDGSYGYTF. The CDR3 DNA reads as TGTGCCAGCAGTGAAGACGGGAGCTATGGCTACACCTTC.